This paragraph covers one T cell receptor beta chain sequence. These data originate in a study of long-term antiretroviral therapy in people with HIV. Samples were assayed with immunoSEQ v3.0 at survey level. Here immunoSEQ multiplex PCR was the method, and the copy in TCRdb shows in-frame clones only, minus some. The sample contains 15,000 or so clones, about 85% of which appear only once. The V segment lost 10 bases and the J segment 5 bases; nucleotides outside the gene matches: 6. The CDR3 is made up of 12 amino acids. Germline assignment: CDR1 ENHRY and CDR2 SYGVKD. The material sequenced was unsorted PBMCs, taken roughly 1.2 years before starting antiretroviral therapy. The V gene is TRBV10-3, the J gene TRBJ2-3, with 7 positions matching TRBD1. The TCR was taken from a man aged 25 to 40 with HIV. CDR3 amino acids: CATDRDRDTQYF. CDR3 nucleotides: TGTGCCACTGACAGGGATCGAGATACGCAGTATTTT.